A single sample gave rise to the 12 T cell receptor beta chains below, sequenced in a study of cytomegalovirus exposure and HLA in healthy donors. The protocol was immunoSEQ multiplex PCR, while the TCRdb copy is restricted to in-frame clones and leaves out a portion. The sample yields about 67,000 clones, about 93% seen once. Material for sequencing was PBMCs. The receptor set was obtained from a young woman in good health and CMV-seronegative.

The chain employs TRBV7-6 and TRBJ2-2; TRBD1 might be the D (5 bases). The ends were cut back, 5 bases at V and 6 bases at J, with 19 bases in the middle. The CDR3 is 16 amino acids. Germline V gene lookup returns CDR1 SGHVS and CDR2 FNYEAQ. CDR3: CASSPGRLIRAGELFF. DNA for the CDR3: TGTGCCAGCAGCCCCGGTCGGCTAATCAGGGCCGGGGAGCTGTTTTTT.

The V and J genes are TRBV28 and TRBJ2-6; tentatively, D is TRBD2 (6 bases). The V and J ends lost 8 bases and 4 bases respectively, with 9 bases between them. Germline assignment: CDR1 MDHEN and CDR2 SYDVKM. This CDR3 has 13 residues. The CDR3 DNA reads as TGTGCCAGCCGGGGGAGGGGGGCCAACGTCCTGACTTTC. The encoded protein is CASRGRGANVLTF. Complete variable domain (other parts from reference TRBV28 and TRBJ2-6): DVKVTQSSRYLVKRTGEKVFLECVQDMDHENMFWYRQDPGLGLRLIYFSYDVKMKEKGDIPEGYSVSREKKERFSLILESASTNQTSMYLCASRGRGANVLTFGAGSRLTVL.

The chain joins TRBV9 to TRBJ2-1, with TRBD2 matching 9 bases. V lost 7 bases, J lost 7 bases, and 3 bases stayed unmatched. This CDR3 is 12 amino acids long. Germline CDR1 and CDR2: SGDLS and YYNGEE. CDR3 in amino acids: CASGAGGNEQFF. The DNA for the CDR3 is TGTGCCAGCGGGGCGGGGGGGAATGAGCAGTTCTTC. The entire variable domain, with the rest obtained from reference TRBV9 and TRBJ2-1, is as follows: DSGVTQTPKHLITATGQRVTLRCSPRSGDLSVYWYQQSLDQGLQFLIQYYNGEERAKGNILERFSAQQFPDLHSELNLSSLELGDSALYFCASGAGGNEQFFGPGTRLTVL.

V gene TRBV7-3 combines with J gene TRBJ2-2; 10 bases align to TRBD1. CDR3 length: 15 residues. Germline V gene data show CDR1 as SGHTA and CDR2 as FQGTGA. Unmatched junction bases numbered 4, after V lost 6 bases and J lost 3 bases. The chain's CDR3 is CASRRTGGYTGELFF. Written as DNA, the CDR3 is TGTGCCAGCAGACGGACAGGGGGTTACACCGGGGAGCTGTTTTTT. Full variable domain (remainder filled in from reference TRBV7-3 and TRBJ2-2): GAGVSQTPSNKVTEKGKYVELRCDPISGHTALYWYRQSLGQGPEFLIYFQGTGAADDSGLPNDRFFAVRPEGSVSTLKIQRTERGDSAVYLCASRRTGGYTGELFFGEGSRLTVL.

The V call is TRBV6-4, the J call TRBJ2-3, with 7 nucleotides matching TRBD1. Germline trimming cut 2 bases from V and 3 bases from J; bases unmatched to any gene: 5. The CDR3 is 15 residues long. Germline V gene lookup returns CDR1 MRHNA and CDR2 SNTAGT. CDR3 sequence: CASSDRGLRTDTQYF. CDR3 in DNA: TGTGCCAGCAGTGACAGGGGGCTTAGGACAGATACGCAGTATTTT.

The gene calls are TRBV18 and TRBJ2-2; weak D call: TRBD1 (6 bases). The germline V and J ends were trimmed by 4 bases and 0 bases, with 9 bases remaining between them. CDR1 and CDR2 from the germline V gene are KGHSH and LQKENI. The CDR3 contains 15 residues. In DNA form, the CDR3 reads TGTGCCAGCTCACAGACAGGAGCGAACACCGGGGAGCTGTTTTTT. Its translation is CASSQTGANTGELFF.

The V call is TRBV6-1, the J call TRBJ1-6, with D possibly TRBD1 on 6 matching bases. The CDR3 extends over 14 amino acids. Germline V lookup: CDR1 MNHNS, CDR2 SASEGT. V dropped 10 bases and J dropped 10 bases, with 20 bases sitting between them. The chain's CDR3 is CATHRGDTMSPLHF. The CDR3 nucleotides read TGTGCCACTCACCGTGGGGACACAATGTCACCCCTCCACTTT.

V usage is TRBV5-4 and J usage is TRBJ2-1; a weak D match, TRBD1 (6 bases). This CDR3 contains 14 residues. V dropped 5 bases and J dropped 0 bases, with 9 bases sitting between them. Germline lookup yields CDR1 SGHNT and CDR2 YYREEE (reference sequence). The CDR3 coding sequence is TGTGCCAGCAGACGGGACACCTCCTACAATGAGCAGTTCTTC. Encoded protein: CASRRDTSYNEQFF.

The rearrangement uses TRBV7-8 and TRBJ2-4; no clear D gene. Germline CDR1 reads SGHVS; CDR2 reads FQNEAQ. V was cut by 1 base and J by 10 bases, with 8 bases left in between. The CDR3 is made up of 12 amino acids. The CDR3 DNA reads as TGTGCCAGCAGCTTAGATACAGAAATTCAGTACTTC. Translation: CASSLDTEIQYF. Full variable domain (rest looked up from reference TRBV7-8 and TRBJ2-4): GAGVSQSPRYKVAKRGQDVALRCDPISGHVSLFWYQQALGQGPEFLTYFQNEAQLDKSGLPSDRFFAERPEGSVSTLKIQRTQQEDSAVYLCASSLDTEIQYFGAGTRLSVL.

The chain employs TRBV5-8 and TRBJ2-3, with 10 bases lining up with TRBD2. Per the germline V gene, CDR1 is SGHTS and CDR2 is YDEGEE. This CDR3 is 15 amino acids long. The junction had 5 bases not matched to a gene; V was cut back by 2 bases and J by 5 bases. The CDR3 here is CASSFFSGGQDTQYF. Here the CDR3 DNA reads TGTGCCAGCAGCTTCTTTAGCGGGGGGCAAGATACGCAGTATTTT.

The V call is TRBV7-9, the J call TRBJ1-1; no definite D call. The V end lost 2 bases, the J end lost 3 bases, and 7 bases lay between the germline ends. This CDR3 spans 13 amino acids. CDR1 SEHNR and CDR2 FQNEAQ come from the germline V gene (reference sequence). The CDR3 region is CASSLRGDTEAFF. The DNA for the CDR3 is TGTGCCAGCAGCTTAAGAGGTGACACTGAAGCTTTCTTT.

The chain joins TRBV5-6 to TRBJ2-2; possibly TRBD1 for D (6 bases). CDR3 size: 14 residues. Germline V CDR1 and CDR2: SGHDT, YYEEEE. The V and J ends lost 4 bases and 5 bases respectively, with 12 bases between them. CDR3 DNA sequence: TGTGCCAGCAGCATGAAGGGGGTAACCGGGGAGCTGTTTTTT. Translating gives CASSMKGVTGELFF.